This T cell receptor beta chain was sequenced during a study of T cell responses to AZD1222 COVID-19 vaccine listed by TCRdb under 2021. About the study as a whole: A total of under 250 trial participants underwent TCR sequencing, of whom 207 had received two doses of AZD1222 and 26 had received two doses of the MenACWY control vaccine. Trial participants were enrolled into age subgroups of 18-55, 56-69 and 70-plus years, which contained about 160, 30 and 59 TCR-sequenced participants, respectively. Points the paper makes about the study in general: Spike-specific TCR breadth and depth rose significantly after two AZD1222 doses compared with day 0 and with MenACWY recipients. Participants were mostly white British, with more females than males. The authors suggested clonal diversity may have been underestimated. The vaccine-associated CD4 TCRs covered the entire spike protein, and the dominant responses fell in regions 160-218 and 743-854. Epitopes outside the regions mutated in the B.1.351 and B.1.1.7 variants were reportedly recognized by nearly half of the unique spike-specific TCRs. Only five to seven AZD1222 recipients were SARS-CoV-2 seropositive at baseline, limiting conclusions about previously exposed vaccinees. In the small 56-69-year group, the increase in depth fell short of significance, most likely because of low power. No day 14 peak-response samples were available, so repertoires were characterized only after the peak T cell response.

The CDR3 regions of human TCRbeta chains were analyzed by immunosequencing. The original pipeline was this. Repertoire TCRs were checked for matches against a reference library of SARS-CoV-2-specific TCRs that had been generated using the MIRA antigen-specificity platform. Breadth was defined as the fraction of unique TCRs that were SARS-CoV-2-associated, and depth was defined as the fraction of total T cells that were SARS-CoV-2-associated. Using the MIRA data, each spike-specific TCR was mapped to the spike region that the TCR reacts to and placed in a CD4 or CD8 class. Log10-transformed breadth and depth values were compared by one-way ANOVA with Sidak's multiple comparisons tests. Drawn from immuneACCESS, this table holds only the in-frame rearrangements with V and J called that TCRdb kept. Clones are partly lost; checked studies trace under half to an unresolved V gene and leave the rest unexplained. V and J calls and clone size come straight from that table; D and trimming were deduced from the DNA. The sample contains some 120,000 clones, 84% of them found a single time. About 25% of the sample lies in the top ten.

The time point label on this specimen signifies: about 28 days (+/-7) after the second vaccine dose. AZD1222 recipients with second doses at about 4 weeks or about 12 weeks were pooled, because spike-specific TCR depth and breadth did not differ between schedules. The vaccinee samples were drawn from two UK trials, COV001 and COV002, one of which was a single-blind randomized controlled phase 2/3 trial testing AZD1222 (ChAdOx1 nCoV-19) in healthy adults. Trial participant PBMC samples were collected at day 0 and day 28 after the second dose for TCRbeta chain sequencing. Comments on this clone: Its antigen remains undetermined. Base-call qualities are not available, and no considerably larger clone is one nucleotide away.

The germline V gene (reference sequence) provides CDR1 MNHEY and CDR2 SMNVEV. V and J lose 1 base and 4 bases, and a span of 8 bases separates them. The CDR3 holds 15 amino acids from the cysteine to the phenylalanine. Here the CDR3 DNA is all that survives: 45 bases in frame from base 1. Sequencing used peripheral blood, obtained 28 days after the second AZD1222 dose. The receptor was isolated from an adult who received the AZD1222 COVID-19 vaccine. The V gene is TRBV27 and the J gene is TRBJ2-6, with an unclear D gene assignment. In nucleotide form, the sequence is TGTGCCAGCAGTTTATTAGGGCCCGGGGCCAACGTCCTGACTTTC. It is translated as CASSLLGPGANVLTF.